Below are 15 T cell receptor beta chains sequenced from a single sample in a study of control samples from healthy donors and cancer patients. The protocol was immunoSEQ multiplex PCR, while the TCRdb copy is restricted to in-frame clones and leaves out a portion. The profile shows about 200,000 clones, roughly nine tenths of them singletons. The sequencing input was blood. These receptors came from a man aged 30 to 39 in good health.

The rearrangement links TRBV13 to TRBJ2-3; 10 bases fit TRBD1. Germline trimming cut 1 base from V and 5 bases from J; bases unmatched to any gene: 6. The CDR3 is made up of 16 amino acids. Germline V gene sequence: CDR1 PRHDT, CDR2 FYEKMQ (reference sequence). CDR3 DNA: TGTGCCAGCAGCTTAGCCCCGGGACAGGGGATAGATACGCAGTATTTT. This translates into CASSLAPGQGIDTQYF.

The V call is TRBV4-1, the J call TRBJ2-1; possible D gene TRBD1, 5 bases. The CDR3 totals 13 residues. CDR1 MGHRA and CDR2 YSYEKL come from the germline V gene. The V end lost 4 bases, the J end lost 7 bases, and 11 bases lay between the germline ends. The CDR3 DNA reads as TGCGCCAGCAGCCCCTCAGGGTTAAATGAGCAGTTCTTC. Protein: CASSPSGLNEQFF.

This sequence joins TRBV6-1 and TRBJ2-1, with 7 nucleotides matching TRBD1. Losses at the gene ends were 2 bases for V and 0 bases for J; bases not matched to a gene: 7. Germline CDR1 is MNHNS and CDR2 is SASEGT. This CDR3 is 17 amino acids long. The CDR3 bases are TGTGCCAGCAGTGAACTGCCGGGACAGAGCTCCTACAATGAGCAGTTCTTC. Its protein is CASSELPGQSSYNEQFF.

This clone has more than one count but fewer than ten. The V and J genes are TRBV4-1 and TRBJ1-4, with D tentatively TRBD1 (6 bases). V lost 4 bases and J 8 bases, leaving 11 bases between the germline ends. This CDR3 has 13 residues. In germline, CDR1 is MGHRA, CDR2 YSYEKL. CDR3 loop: CASSPLGGEKLFF. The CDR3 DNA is TGCGCCAGCAGCCCATTAGGGGGAGAAAAACTGTTTTTT.

In DNA form, the CDR3 reads TGTGCCACCAGTCCAAAGGGGACTAGCACAGATACGCAGTATTTT. This gives the protein CATSPKGTSTDTQYF. The V and J genes are TRBV24-1 and TRBJ2-3; D is possibly TRBD2 (6 bases). Germline CDR1 is KGHDR and CDR2 is SFDVKD. Trimming stripped 6 bases from V and 0 bases from J, with 12 bases between. This CDR3 is built from 15 residues.

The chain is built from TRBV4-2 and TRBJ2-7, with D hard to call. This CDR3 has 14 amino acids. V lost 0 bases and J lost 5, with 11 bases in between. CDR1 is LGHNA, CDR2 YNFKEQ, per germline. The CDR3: CASSQEAHPDEQYF. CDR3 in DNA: TGTGCCAGCAGCCAAGAGGCCCACCCAGACGAGCAGTACTTC.

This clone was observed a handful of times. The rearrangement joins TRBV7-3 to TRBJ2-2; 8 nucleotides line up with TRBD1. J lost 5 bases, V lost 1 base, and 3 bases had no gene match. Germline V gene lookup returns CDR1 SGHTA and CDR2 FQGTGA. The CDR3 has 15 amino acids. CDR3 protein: CASSLMQGATGELFF. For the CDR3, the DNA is TGTGCCAGCAGCTTAATGCAGGGGGCGACCGGGGAGCTGTTTTTT. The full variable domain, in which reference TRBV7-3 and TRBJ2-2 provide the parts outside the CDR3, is GAGVSQTPSNKVTEKGKYVELRCDPISGHTALYWYRQSLGQGPEFLIYFQGTGAADDSGLPNDRFFAVRPEGSVSTLKIQRTERGDSAVYLCASSLMQGATGELFFGEGSRLTVL.

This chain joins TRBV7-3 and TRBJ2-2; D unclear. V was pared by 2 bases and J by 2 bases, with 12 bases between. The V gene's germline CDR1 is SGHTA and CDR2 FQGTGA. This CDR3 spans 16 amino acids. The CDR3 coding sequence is TGTGCCAGCAGCTTACTGCCCCCCCTTAACACCGGGGAGCTGTTTTTT. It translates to CASSLLPPLNTGELFF.

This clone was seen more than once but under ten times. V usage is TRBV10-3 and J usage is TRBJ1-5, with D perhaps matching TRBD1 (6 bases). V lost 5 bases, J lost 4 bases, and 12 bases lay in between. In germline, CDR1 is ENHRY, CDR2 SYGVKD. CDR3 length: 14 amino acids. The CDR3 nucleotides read TGTGCCATCAGTCCCGGGGGACAAAATCAGCCCCAGCATTTT. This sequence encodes CAISPGGQNQPQHF.

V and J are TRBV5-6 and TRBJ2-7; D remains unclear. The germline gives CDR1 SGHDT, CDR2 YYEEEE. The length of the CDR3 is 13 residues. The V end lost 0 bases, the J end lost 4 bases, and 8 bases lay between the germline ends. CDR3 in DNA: TGTGCCAGCAGCTTGGGCCAGGTGTACGAGCAGTACTTC. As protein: CASSLGQVYEQYF.

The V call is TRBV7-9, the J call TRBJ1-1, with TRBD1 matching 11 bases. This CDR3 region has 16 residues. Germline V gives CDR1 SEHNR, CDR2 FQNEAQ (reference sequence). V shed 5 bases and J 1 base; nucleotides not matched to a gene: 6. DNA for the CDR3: TGTGCCAGCAGCCCCCGGGACAGGGGGAGGAACACTGAAGCTTTCTTT. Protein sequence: CASSPRDRGRNTEAFF.

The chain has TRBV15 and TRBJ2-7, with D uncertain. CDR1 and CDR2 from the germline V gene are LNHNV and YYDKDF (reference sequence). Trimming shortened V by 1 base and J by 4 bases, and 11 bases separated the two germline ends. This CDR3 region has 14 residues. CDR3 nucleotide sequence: TGTGCCACCAGCAGAGTAGGCTACTTGTACGAGCAGTACTTC. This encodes CATSRVGYLYEQYF.

The CDR3 nucleotides are TGTGCCAGCACCAAGAACAGGGACACTGAAGCTTTCTTT. It yields the protein CASTKNRDTEAFF. This sequence joins TRBV6-5 and TRBJ1-1; possible D gene TRBD1, 6 bases. CDR1 is MNHEY, CDR2 SVGAGI, per germline. Deletions cut 7 bases from V and 3 bases from J, with 12 bases between. The length of the CDR3 is 13 residues.

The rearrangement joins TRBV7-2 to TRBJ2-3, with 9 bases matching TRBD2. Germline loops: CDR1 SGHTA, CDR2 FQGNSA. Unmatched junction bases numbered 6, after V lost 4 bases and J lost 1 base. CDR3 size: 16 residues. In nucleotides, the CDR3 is TGTGCCAGCAGCTCGGCGGGGGGGCCGGGCACAGATACGCAGTATTTT. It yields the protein CASSSAGGPGTDTQYF.

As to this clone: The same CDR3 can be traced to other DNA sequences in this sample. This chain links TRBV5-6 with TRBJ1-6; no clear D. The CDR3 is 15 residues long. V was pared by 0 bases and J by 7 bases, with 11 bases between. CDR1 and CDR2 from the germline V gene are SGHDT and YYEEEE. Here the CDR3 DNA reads TGTGCCAGCAGCTTGGTGGGAGTGGGAAATTCACCCCTCCACTTT. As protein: CASSLVGVGNSPLHF.